Listed below are T cell receptor beta chains from one sample, sequenced in a study of T cell responses to AZD1222 COVID-19 vaccine. Using immunoSEQ multiplex PCR, the repertoire was profiled, and TCRdb retains in-frame clones only, with some absent. The sample gives over 65,000 clones, approximately 89% of which show up once; approximately 5.3% is in the top ten. The material sequenced was peripheral blood, taken 28 days after the second AZD1222 dose. These receptors all come from an adult who received the AZD1222 COVID-19 vaccine. Both conserved end residues are part of each CDR3. D genes are given only for firm matches. Size tells how often a clone was seen (once, few, many) or the class of an expanded clone, and some rows leave it out.

>TRBJ2-5|few|TRBD1|TRBV10-3
CAIRGSAGGVGETQYF
TGTGCCATCAGGGGCTCCGCAGGGGGTGTTGGGGAGACCCAGTACTTC
>TRBJ2-2|.|.|TRBV6-5
CASSYRSPGTGELFF
TGTGCCAGCAGTTATAGGTCGCCGGGCACCGGGGAGCTGTTTTTT
>TRBJ2-7|.|.|TRBV12-3/TRBV12-4
CASSLLWGQYF
TGTGCCAGCAGTCTCCTCTGGGGGCAGTACTTC
>TRBJ2-1|.|TRBD2|TRBV4-3
CASSQDYGGAYDEQFF
TGCGCCAGCAGCCAAGATTACGGGGGGGCCTACGATGAGCAGTTCTTC
>TRBJ1-1|.|.|TRBV5-4
CASSEKTGGFTEAFF
TGTGCCAGCAGCGAGAAGACTGGGGGGTTCACTGAAGCTTTCTTT
>TRBJ1-4|.|TRBD1|TRBV30
CAWSGQGWEKLFF
TGTGCCTGGAGTGGACAGGGTTGGGAAAAACTGTTTTTT
>TRBJ2-1|.|TRBD2|TRBV6-5
CASRQLAGGYNEQFF
TGTGCCAGCAGGCAACTAGCGGGGGGGTACAATGAGCAGTTCTTC
>TRBJ1-5|.|.|TRBV5-1
CASSLGPVGYSNQPQHF
TGCGCCAGCAGCTTGGGACCAGTAGGTTATAGCAATCAGCCCCAGCATTTT
>TRBJ2-1|.|TRBD1|TRBV9
CASSATGQSYNEQFF
TGTGCCAGCAGCGCGACAGGGCAATCCTACAATGAGCAGTTCTTC
>TRBJ2-3|few|.|TRBV29-1
CSVFGLSLQADTQYF
TGCAGCGTTTTTGGGCTGAGTCTCCAGGCAGATACGCAGTATTTT
>TRBJ1-5|few|.|TRBV5-5
CASSHQGYSNQPQHF
TGTGCCAGCAGCCACCAGGGGTATAGCAATCAGCCCCAGCATTTT
>TRBJ1-4|once|.|TRBV4-2
CASSQDIQVNEKLFF
TGTGCCAGCAGCCAAGATATACAGGTTAATGAAAAACTGTTTTTT
>TRBJ2-2|.|.|TRBV6-6
CASTQWGINTGELFF
TGTGCCAGCACCCAATGGGGGATAAACACCGGGGAGCTGTTTTTT
>TRBJ1-1|.|TRBD1|TRBV11-2
CASSLVAQGFTEAFF
TGTGCCAGCAGCTTAGTTGCACAGGGGTTCACTGAAGCTTTCTTT
>TRBJ2-3|.|.|TRBV19
CASSIGLPPADTQYF
TGTGCCAGTAGTATTGGACTACCCCCCGCAGATACGCAGTATTTT
>TRBJ1-6|once|.|TRBV7-2
CASSEGSQGVSYNSPLHF
TGTGCCAGCAGCGAAGGATCACAGGGCGTCTCCTATAATTCACCCCTCCACTTT
>TRBJ1-1|.|.|TRBV14
CASSLNPMNTEAFF
TGTGCCAGCAGCCTAAACCCCATGAACACTGAAGCTTTCTTT
>TRBJ2-3|.|TRBD1|TRBV19
CASSIVPGGHTQYF
TGTGCCAGTAGTATAGTTCCAGGGGGACATACGCAGTATTTT
>TRBJ1-2|.|.|TRBV5-5
CASSLDGSGHYGYTF
TGTGCCAGCAGCTTGGATGGTTCAGGGCACTATGGCTACACCTTC
>TRBJ1-1|.|.|TRBV27
CASSLQGLVNTEAFF
TGTGCCAGCAGTTTACAGGGATTGGTGAACACTGAAGCTTTCTTT
>TRBJ1-1|few|TRBD1|TRBV10-3
CAINPGGSGTEAFF
TGTGCCATCAATCCAGGGGGCAGCGGCACTGAAGCTTTCTTT
>TRBJ2-3|.|.|TRBV9
CASSDTDTQYF
TGTGCCAGCAGCGACACAGATACGCAGTATTTT
>TRBJ1-1|.|.|TRBV6-5
CASTLRGTEAFF
TGTGCCAGCACGTTGAGGGGCACTGAAGCTTTCTTT
>TRBJ1-1|.|TRBD1|TRBV13
CASSVTGGATEAFF
TGTGCCAGCAGCGTGACAGGGGGCGCGACTGAAGCTTTCTTT
>TRBJ2-7|.|.|TRBV6-1
CASSEHRTEQYF
TGTGCCAGCAGTGAGCACAGGACCGAGCAGTACTTC
>TRBJ2-7|.|TRBD1|TRBV9
CASSPGGSLGEQYF
TGTGCCAGCAGCCCAGGGGGCTCTCTGGGCGAGCAGTACTTC